This T cell receptor (beta chain) is drawn from a study of blood T cell repertoires in COVID-19. Per the original data handling: Scientists estimated how many nucleated cells there were by amplifying reference gene primers. Profiled with immunoSEQ multiplex PCR; TCRdb holds only in-frame clones, not every one. Clonal size and the V and J genes are those of that table, whereas D and trimming came from the DNA. The sample lists more than 300,000 clones, about 90% occurring once. The CDR3 has 15 residues. The junction had 2 bases not matched to a gene; V was cut back by 4 bases and J by 0 bases. The germline CDR1 and CDR2 sequences are MGHRA and YSYEKL.

Sequenced material: peripheral blood. This chain joins TRBV4-1 and TRBJ2-7; 11 bases agree with TRBD2. The sequence derives from a man younger than 35 who had recovered from COVID-19. The CDR3 sequence is CASSPTSGVSYEQYF. In nucleotides, the CDR3 is TGCGCCAGCAGCCCGACTAGCGGGGTCTCCTACGAGCAGTACTTC.